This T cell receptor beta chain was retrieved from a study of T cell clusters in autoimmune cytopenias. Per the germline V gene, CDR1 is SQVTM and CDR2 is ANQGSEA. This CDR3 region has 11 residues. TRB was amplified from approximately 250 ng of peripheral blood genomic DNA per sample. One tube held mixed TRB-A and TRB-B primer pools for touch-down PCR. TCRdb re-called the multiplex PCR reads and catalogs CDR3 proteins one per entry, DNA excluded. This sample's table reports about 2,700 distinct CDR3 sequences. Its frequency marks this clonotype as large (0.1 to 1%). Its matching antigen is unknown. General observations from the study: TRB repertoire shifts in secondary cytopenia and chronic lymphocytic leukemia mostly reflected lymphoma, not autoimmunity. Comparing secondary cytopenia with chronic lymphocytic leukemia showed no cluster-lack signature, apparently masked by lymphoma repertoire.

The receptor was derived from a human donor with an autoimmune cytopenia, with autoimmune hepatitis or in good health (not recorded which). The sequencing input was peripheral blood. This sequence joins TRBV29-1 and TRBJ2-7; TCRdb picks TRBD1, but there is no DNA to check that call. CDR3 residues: CSVGNWYEQYF.